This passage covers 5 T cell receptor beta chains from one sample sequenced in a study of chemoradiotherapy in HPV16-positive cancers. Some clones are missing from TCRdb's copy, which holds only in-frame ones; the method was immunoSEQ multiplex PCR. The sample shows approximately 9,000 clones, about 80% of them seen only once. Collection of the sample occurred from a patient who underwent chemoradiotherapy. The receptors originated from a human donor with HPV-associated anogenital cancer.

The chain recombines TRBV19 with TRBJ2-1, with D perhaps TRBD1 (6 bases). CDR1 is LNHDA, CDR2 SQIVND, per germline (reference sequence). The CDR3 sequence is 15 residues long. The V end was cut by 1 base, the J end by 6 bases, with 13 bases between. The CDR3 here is CASSIGGRPPNEQFF. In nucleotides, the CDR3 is TGTGCCAGTAGTATAGGGGGGCGCCCCCCCAATGAGCAGTTCTTC.

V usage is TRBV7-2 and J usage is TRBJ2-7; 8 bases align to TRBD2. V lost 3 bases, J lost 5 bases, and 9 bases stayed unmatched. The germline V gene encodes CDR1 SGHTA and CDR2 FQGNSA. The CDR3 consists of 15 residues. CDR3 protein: CASSLAGTSVNEQYF. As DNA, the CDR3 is TGTGCCAGCAGCTTGGCCGGGACTAGTGTCAACGAGCAGTACTTC.

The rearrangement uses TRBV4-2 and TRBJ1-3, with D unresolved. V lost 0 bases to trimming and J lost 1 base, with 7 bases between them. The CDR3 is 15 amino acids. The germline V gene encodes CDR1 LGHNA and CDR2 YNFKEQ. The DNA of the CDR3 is TGTGCCAGCAGCCAAGACGGTACATCTGGAAACACCATATATTTT. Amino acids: CASSQDGTSGNTIYF.

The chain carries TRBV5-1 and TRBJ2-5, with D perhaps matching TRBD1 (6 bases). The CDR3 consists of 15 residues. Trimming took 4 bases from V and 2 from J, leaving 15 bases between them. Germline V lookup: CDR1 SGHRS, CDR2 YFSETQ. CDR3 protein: CASSAVTGTQETQYF. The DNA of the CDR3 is TGCGCCAGCAGCGCCGTGACAGGAACTCAAGAGACCCAGTACTTC. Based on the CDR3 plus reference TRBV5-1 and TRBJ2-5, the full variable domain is KAGVTQTPRYLIKTRGQQVTLSCSPISGHRSVSWYQQTPGQGLQFLFEYFSETQRNKGNFPGRFSGRQFSNSRSEMNVSTLELGDSALYLCASSAVTGTQETQYFGPGTRLLVL.

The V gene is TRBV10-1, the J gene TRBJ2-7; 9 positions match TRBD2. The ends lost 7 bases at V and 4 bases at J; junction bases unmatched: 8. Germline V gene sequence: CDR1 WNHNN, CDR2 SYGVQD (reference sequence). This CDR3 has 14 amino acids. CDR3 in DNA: TGCGCCAGCATGTGTGGGACTAGCCAGTACGAGCAGTACTTC. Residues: CASMCGTSQYEQYF.